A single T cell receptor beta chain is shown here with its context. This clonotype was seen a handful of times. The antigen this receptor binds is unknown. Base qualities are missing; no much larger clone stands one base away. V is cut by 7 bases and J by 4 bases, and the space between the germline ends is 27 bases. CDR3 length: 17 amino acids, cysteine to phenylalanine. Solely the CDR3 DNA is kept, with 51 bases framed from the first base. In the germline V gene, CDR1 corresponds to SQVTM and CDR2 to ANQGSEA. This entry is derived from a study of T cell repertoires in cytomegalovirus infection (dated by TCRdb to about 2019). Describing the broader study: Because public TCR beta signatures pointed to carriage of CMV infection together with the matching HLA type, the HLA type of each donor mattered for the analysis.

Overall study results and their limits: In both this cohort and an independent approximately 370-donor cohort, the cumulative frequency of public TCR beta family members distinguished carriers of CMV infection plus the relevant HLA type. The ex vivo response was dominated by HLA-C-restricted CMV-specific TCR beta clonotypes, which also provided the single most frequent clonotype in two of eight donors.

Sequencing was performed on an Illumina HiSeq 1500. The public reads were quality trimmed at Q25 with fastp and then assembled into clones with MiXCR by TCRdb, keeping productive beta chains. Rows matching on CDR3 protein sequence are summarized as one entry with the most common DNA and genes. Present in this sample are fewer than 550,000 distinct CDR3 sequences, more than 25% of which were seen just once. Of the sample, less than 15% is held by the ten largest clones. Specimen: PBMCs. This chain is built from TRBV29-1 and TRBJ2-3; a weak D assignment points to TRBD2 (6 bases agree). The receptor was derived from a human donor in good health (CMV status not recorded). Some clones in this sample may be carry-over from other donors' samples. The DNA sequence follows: TGCAGCGCACGAACCACTAGCAGACGGCCCCTGCCAGATACGCAGTATTTT. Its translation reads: CSARTTSRRPLPDTQYF.